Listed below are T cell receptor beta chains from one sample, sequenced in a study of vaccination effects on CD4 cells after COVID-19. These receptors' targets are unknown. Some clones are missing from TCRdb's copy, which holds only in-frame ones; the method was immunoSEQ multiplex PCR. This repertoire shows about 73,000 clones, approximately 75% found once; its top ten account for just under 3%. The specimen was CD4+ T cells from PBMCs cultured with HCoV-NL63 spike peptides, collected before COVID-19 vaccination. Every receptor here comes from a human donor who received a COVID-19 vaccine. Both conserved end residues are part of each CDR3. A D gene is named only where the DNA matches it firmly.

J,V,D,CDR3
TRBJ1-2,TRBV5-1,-,CASSLVGQNYGYTF
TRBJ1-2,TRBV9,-,CASSSGQRPNYGYTF
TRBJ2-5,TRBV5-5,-,CASSVSVNQETQYF
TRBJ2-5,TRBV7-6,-,CASSLQEVETQYF
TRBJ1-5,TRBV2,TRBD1,CASRAADRVGQPQHF
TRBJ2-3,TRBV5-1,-,CASSVRLGTDTQYF
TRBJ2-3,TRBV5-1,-,CASRTGTNTDTQYF
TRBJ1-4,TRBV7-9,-,CASSFAGNEKLFF
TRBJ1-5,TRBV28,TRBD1,CASKGDSRNQPQHF
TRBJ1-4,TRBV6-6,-,CASTNGAQNEKLFF
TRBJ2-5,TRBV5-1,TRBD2,CATKTGTSGETQYF
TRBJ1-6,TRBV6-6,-,CASSYGAVRLNSPLHF
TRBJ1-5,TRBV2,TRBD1,CASSRQGAYNQPQHF
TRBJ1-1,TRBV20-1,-,CSAQPYTEAFF
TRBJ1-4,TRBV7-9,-,CASSRGEKLFF
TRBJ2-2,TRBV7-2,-,CASSLLRALETGELFF
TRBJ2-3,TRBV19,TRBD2,CASSIGGLAVTDTQYF
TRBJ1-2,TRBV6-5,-,CASRTSGVVRAGYTF
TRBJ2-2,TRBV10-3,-,CAINGLNTGELFF
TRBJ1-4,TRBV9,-,CASSATDSEKLFF
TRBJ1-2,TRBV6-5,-,CASNKQGSNYGYTF
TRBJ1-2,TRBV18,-,CASSPFAQGDYGYTF
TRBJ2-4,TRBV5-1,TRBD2,CASSLGQRAGGVENIQYF
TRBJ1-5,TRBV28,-,CASSFQGGAGSNQPQHF
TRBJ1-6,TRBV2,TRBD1,CASRGTAANSPLHF
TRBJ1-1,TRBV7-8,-,CASSLHPARTEAFF
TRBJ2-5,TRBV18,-,CASSPGATQETQYF
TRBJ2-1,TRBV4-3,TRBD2,CASSSRLAGVSNEQFF
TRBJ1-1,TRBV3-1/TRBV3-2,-,CASSRGVDTEAFF
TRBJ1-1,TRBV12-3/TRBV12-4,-,CASSMGPTEAFF
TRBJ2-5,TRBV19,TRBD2,CASKGTSGGIEETQYF
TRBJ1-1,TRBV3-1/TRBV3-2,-,CASSFEGLGTEAFF
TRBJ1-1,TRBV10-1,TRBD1,CASRGTAPNTEAFF
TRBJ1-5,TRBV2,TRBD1,CASRTDRVRLYSNQPQHF
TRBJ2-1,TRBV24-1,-,CATSHLGARGYNEQFF
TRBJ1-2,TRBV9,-,CASSVAVGNYGYTF
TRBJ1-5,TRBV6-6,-,CASRATGGRNQPQHF
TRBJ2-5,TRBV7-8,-,CASSPVGGGETQYF
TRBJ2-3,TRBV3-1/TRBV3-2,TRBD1,CASSQEKDRGNTDTQYF
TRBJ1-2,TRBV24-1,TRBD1,CATSDLRGPDYGYTF
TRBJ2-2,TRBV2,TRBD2,CASRGLSMNTGELFF
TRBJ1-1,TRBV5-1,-,CASSPMGGSNTEAFF
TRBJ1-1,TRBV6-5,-,CASARDGLNTEAFF
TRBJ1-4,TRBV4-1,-,CASSQAEFNEKLFF
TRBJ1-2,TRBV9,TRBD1,CASSPLDRVYGYTF
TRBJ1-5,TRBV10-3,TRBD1,CAISEYRGDQPQHF
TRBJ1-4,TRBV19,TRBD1,CASRGQGDEKLFF
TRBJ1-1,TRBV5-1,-,CASSEGSWETEAFF
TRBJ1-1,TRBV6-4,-,CASSEQLNTEAFF
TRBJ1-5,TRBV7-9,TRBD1,CASSSQGDQPQHF
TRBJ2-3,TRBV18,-,CASSPGTGTDTQYF
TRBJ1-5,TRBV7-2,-,CASSLSGLNQPQHF
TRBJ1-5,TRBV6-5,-,CASIITPGDQPQHF
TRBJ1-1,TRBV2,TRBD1,CASSIYPGQGSEAFF
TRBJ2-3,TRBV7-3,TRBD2,CASSLSKIAGDTDTQYF
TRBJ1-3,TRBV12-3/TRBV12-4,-,CASSLFGNTIYF
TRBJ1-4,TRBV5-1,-,CASSLLTGSVKLFF
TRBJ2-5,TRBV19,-,CASRRGRQETQYF
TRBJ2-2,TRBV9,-,CASSVGGGTGELFF